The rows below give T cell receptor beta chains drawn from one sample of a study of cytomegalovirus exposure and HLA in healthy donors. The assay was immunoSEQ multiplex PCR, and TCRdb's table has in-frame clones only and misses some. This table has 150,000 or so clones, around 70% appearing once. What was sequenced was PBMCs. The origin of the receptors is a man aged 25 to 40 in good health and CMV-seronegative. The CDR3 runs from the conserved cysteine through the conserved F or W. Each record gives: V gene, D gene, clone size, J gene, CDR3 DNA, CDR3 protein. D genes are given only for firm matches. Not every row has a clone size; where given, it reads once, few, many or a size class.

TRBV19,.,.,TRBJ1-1,TGTGCCAGTACCAATCTGGGGGGGCACACTGAAGCTTTCTTT,CASTNLGGHTEAFF
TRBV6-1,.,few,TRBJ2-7,TGTGCCAGCAGCCCCACAGGGTACGGGCAGTACTTC,CASSPTGYGQYF
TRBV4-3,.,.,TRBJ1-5,TGCGCCAGCAGCCGAACAGGGATGAGCAATCAGCCCCAGCATTTT,CASSRTGMSNQPQHF
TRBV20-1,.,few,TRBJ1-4,TGCAGTGCTAGAGATCCGCGCACACTGTTTTTT,CSARDPRTLFF
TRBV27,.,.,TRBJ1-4,TGTGCCAGCAGCCAGGGTAGGAATGAAAAACTGTTTTTT,CASSQGRNEKLFF
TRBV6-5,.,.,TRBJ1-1,TGTGCCAGCAGTTGGGGGGGTAAAGCTTTCTTT,CASSWGGKAFF
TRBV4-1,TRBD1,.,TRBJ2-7,TGCGCCAGCAGCCAAGTGGACAGGCCGTCCGAGCAGTACTTC,CASSQVDRPSEQYF
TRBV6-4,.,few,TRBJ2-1,TGTGCCAGCACAGGGGTGGTAGGGTTCTTC,CASTGVVGFF
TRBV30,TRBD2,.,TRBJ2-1,TGTGCCTGGGCCCGGGGACTAGCGGGGAAAGGGAATGAGCAGTTCTTC,CAWARGLAGKGNEQFF
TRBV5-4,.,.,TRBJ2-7,TGTGCCAGCAGCTTGGGCCGTTCTACCTACGAGCAGTACTTC,CASSLGRSTYEQYF
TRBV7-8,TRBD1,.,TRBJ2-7,TGTGCCAGCAGCTTAGACAGGGGGAGGTACGAGCAGTACTTC,CASSLDRGRYEQYF
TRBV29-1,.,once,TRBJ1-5,TGCAGCGTTGGGGAGAATAGCAATCAGCCCCAGCATTTT,CSVGENSNQPQHF
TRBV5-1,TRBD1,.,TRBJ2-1,TGCGCCAGCAGCTTGCGGGACAGGCTGAGCTCCTACAATGAGCAGTTCTTC,CASSLRDRLSSYNEQFF
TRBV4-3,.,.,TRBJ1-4,TGCGCCAGCAGCCAATCGGGCAGAGCGAGAGAGGGTAATGAAAAACTGTTTTTT,CASSQSGRAREGNEKLFF
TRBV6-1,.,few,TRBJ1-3,TGTGCCAGCAGCCCCGACAGGACCTCTGGAAACACCATATATTTT,CASSPDRTSGNTIYF
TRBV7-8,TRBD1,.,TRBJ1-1,TGTGCCAGCAGCGGCCATAGGACAGGGGGGCGGCGAACTGAAGCTTTCTTT,CASSGHRTGGRRTEAFF
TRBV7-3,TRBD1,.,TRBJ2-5,TGTGCCAGCAGCCGGGGACAGATTCAAGAGACCCAGTACTTC,CASSRGQIQETQYF
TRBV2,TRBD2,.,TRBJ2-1,TGTGCCCGAGGGGGGCTAGCGGGGGCCGGAACCTACAATGAGCAGTTCTTC,CARGGLAGAGTYNEQFF
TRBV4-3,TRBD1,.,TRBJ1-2,TGCGCCAGCAGCCAAGATCAGGGGGGCTTGAGTGGCTACACCTTC,CASSQDQGGLSGYTF
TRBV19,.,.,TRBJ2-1,TGTGCCAGTAGTCCCCGGGGTCGGGGGGCCATAAATGAGCAGTTCTTC,CASSPRGRGAINEQFF
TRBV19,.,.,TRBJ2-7,TGTGCCAGTAGTATCGGGGAGAGCCGCGAGCAGTACTTC,CASSIGESREQYF
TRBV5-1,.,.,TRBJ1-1,TGCGCCAGCAGCTTGGAGGGTTTGGGGAGGAACACTGAAGCTTTCTTT,CASSLEGLGRNTEAFF
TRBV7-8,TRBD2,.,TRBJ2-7,TGTGCCAGCAGCACAAATAGCGGGGGTTCCTACGAGCAGTACTTC,CASSTNSGGSYEQYF
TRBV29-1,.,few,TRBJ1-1,TGCAGCGTCGTACGACAGGACACTGAAGCTTTCTTT,CSVVRQDTEAFF
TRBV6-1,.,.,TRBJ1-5,TGTGCCAGCAGTGTGGGACGCGGGGGCAATCAGCCCCAGCATTTT,CASSVGRGGNQPQHF
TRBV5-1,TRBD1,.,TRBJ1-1,TGCGCCAGCAGCCCCGGGACAGGGCCCGTTGAAGCTTTCTTT,CASSPGTGPVEAFF
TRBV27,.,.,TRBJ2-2,TGTGCCAGCAGTCGGGGTTTTTTGAACACCGGGGAGCTGTTTTTT,CASSRGFLNTGELFF
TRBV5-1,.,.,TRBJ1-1,TGCGCCGGCAGCTTGGAACCAGGGGCGAACACTGAAGCTTTCTTT,CAGSLEPGANTEAFF
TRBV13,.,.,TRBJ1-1,TGTGCCAGCAGCTTATCCGGGAACACTGAAGCTTTCTTT,CASSLSGNTEAFF
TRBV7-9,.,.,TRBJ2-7,TGTGCCAGCAGCTTACTTGAAGGGGTGTACGAGCAGTACTTC,CASSLLEGVYEQYF
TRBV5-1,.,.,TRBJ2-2,TGCGCCAGCAGCTTGCGCGGGGGCGCCGGGGAGCTGTTTTTT,CASSLRGGAGELFF
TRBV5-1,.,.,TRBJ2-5,TGCGCCAGCAGCTTGGCCGGGCGGGGAGCTCAAGAGACCCAGTACTTC,CASSLAGRGAQETQYF
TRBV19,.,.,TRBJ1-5,TGTGCCAGTACCTTCAGGGAGGTTGGCAATCAGCCCCAGCATTTT,CASTFREVGNQPQHF
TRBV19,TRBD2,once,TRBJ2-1,TGTGCCAGTAGTATCCTGGCGGGAGGACCCTACAATGAGCAGTTCTTC,CASSILAGGPYNEQFF
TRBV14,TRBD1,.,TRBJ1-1,TGTGCCAGCAGCGGGCCAGGGGGCGCGATCACTGAAGCTTTCTTT,CASSGPGGAITEAFF
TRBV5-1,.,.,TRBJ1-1,TGCGCCAGCAGCTTGGTGGCGGGGGCGAACACTGAAGCTTTCTTT,CASSLVAGANTEAFF
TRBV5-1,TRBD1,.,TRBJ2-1,TGCGCCAGCAGCGACAGGGAAGGGATCTACAATGAGCAGTTCTTC,CASSDREGIYNEQFF
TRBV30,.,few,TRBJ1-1,TGTGCCTGGAATCCCTGGCGGGGCCTAAACACTGAAGCTTTCTTT,CAWNPWRGLNTEAFF
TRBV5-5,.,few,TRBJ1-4,TGTGCCAGCAGCTTGGTTAACAGCTTGGAAGAAAAACTGTTTTTT,CASSLVNSLEEKLFF